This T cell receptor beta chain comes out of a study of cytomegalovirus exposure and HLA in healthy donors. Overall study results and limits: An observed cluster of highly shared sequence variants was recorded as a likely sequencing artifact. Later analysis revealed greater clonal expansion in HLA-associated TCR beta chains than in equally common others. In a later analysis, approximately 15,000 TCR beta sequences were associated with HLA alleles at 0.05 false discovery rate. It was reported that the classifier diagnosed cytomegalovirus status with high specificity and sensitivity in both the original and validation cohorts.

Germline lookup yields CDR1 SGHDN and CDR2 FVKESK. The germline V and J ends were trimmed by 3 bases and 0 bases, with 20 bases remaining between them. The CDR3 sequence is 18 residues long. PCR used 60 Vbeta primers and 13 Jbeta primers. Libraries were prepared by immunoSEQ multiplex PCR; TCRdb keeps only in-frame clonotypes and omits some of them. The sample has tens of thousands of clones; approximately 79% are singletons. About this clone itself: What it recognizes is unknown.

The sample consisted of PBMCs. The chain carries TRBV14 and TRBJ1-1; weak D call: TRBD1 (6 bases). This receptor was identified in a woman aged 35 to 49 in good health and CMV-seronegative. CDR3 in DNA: TGTGCCAGCAGCCATCGGCCCTCGCAAACAGGGATGAACACTGAAGCTTTCTTT. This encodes CASSHRPSQTGMNTEAFF.